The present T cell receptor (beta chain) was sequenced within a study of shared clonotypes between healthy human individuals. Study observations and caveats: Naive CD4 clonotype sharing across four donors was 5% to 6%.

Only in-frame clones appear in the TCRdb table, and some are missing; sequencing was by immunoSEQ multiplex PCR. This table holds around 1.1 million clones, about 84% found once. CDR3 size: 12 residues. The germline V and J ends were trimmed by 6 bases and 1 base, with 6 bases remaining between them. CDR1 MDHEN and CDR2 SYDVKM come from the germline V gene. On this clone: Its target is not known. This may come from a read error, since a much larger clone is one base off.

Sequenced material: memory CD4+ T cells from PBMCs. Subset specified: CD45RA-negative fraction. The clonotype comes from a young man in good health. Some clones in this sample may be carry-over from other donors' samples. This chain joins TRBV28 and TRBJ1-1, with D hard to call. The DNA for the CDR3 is TGTGCCAGCAGCCGACCGAACACTGAAGCTTTCTTT. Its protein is CASSRPNTEAFF.